This entry lists 26 T cell receptor beta chains sequenced from one sample in a study of shared clonotypes between healthy human individuals (TCRdb year 2020). The method was the immunoSEQ multiplex PCR assay. TCRdb retrieved this table from immuneACCESS and kept in-frame rearrangements only. Not all clones are present; in checked studies, unresolved V genes account for under half, and no reason is known for the remainder. This sample is represented by about a million clones; 70% to 80% of them were singletons. The top ten clonotypes cover 0.89% of the sample. The sample comprised memory CD4+ T cells from PBMCs. What this sample's cell subset or site label stands for: CD45RA-negative fraction. The receptor set was obtained from a man younger than 35 in good health. Some clones in this sample may be carry-over from other donors' samples.

This sequence joins TRBV5-1 and TRBJ2-3; a possible D gene is TRBD1 (6 bases). CDR3 length equals 15 residues. Trimming stripped 6 bases from V and 5 bases from J, with 19 bases between. Germline V gene sequence: CDR1 SGHRS, CDR2 YFSETQ. The CDR3 region has the DNA TGCGCCAGCAAAAACGTTGGGGGCTCGGGAGATACGCAGTATTTT. It is translated as CASKNVGGSGDTQYF.

V is TRBV7-2 and J is TRBJ2-7, with D possibly TRBD1 on 5 matching bases. CDR1 and CDR2 (germline): SGHTA, FQGNSA. Deletions cut 5 bases from V and 0 bases from J, with 8 bases between. This CDR3 is 13 amino acids long. In nucleotides, the CDR3 is TGTGCCAGCAGCAGCAGGGTCTCCTACGAGCAGTACTTC. Its translation: CASSSRVSYEQYF.

The chain links TRBV6-1 to TRBJ1-5; 7 bases match TRBD1. Trimming at V came to 4 bases and at J to 4 bases, leaving 10 bases not matched to a gene. Germline CDR1 is MNHNS and CDR2 is SASEGT. This CDR3 has 16 residues. CDR3 sequence (DNA): TGTGCCAGCAGTGTAATTGGGAAGGGGGCGAATCAGCCCCAGCATTTT. Its protein is CASSVIGKGANQPQHF.

Concerning this clone itself: It is likely a read error: a sequence one base away is far more abundant. The gene calls are TRBV5-4 and TRBJ1-4; no definite D call. CDR1 is SGHNT, CDR2 YYREEE, per germline (reference sequence). The ends were cut back, 4 bases at V and 5 bases at J, with 6 bases in the middle. This CDR3 has 12 residues. The DNA of the CDR3 is TGTGCCAGCAGCCTCCAAAATGAAAAACTGTTTTTT. Translation: CASSLQNEKLFF. The variable domain in full, with the rest retrieved from reference TRBV5-4 and TRBJ1-4, is ETGVTQSPTHLIKTRGQQVTLRCSSQSGHNTVSWYQQALGQGPQFIFQYYREEENGRGNFPPRFSGLQFPNYSSELNVNALELDDSALYLCASSLQNEKLFFGSGTQLSVL.

The rearrangement joins TRBV5-5 to TRBJ1-2; 7 nucleotides match TRBD1. With 2 bases clipped from V and 6 bases from J, the junction kept 7 bases outside the gene matches. The CDR3 has 14 amino acids. From germline, CDR1 is SGHKS and CDR2 YYEKEE (reference sequence). The CDR3 DNA sequence: TGTGCCAGCAGCTTTCGGACAGGAGGCAATGGCTACACCTTC. Its protein is CASSFRTGGNGYTF.

The chain joins TRBV28 to TRBJ1-2, with D possibly TRBD1 on 6 matching bases. The germline V and J ends were trimmed by 7 bases and 3 bases, with 12 bases remaining between them. Germline values: CDR1 MDHEN, CDR2 SYDVKM. The CDR3 totals 13 residues. CDR3 DNA sequence: TGTGCCAGCATCGGACAGCCCTACTATGGCTACACCTTC. Protein: CASIGQPYYGYTF.

V is TRBV2 and J is TRBJ2-7; no firm D call. V lost 3 bases and J 3 bases, leaving 6 bases between the germline ends. This CDR3 region has 12 residues. Germline loops: CDR1 SNHLY, CDR2 FYNNEI. The CDR3 is CASSDLGYEQYF. In DNA form, the CDR3 reads TGTGCCAGCAGTGATTTGGGCTACGAGCAGTACTTC.

This chain joins TRBV6-1 and TRBJ1-1, with 9 bases that match TRBD1. Unmatched junction bases numbered 2, after V lost 2 bases and J lost 4 bases. Looked up from germline, CDR1 is MNHNS and CDR2 is SASEGT. The CDR3 has 14 amino acids. The CDR3 is CASSENRGLTEAFF. DNA for the CDR3: TGTGCCAGCAGTGAAAACAGGGGGCTCACTGAAGCTTTCTTT.

This clone was counted a few times. The chain couples TRBV28 to TRBJ2-5, with 9 bases identical to TRBD2. J gave up 4 bases and V 7 bases, and 10 bases lay outside the gene matches. Germline V CDR1 and CDR2: MDHEN, SYDVKM. CDR3 length: 15 amino acids. The CDR3 nucleotides are TGTGCCAGCACGGGAGCGGGAGGAGTACGAGAGACCCAGTACTTC. Protein: CASTGAGGVRETQYF.

The rearrangement uses TRBV18 and TRBJ1-2; D remains ambiguous. The CDR3 spans 13 residues. Trimming shortened V by 1 base and J by 6 bases, and 9 bases separated the two germline ends. Germline assignment: CDR1 KGHSH and CDR2 LQKENI. DNA for the CDR3: TGTGCCAGCTCACCACTCGGGATCAATGGCTACACCTTC. Protein: CASSPLGINGYTF.

This clone showed up many times. V and J are TRBV2 and TRBJ2-5; perhaps TRBD1 as D (6 bases). The V gene's germline CDR1 is SNHLY and CDR2 FYNNEI. V lost 6 bases, J lost 13 bases, and 18 bases lay in between. This CDR3 region has 12 residues. CDR3 nucleotide sequence: TGTGCCAGCAGCGATACAGGGTCCCCCTCGTACTTC. Translated, it gives CASSDTGSPSYF.

The chain carries TRBV18 and TRBJ1-2; maybe TRBD1 (6 bases). Germline V gene data show CDR1 as KGHSH and CDR2 as LQKENI. The CDR3 is made up of 14 amino acids. The V gene lost 6 bases and the J gene lost 7 bases, with 18 bases spanning the gap. In DNA form, the CDR3 reads TGTGCCAGCTCCCCAGAGGGGGGGCGACGTGGCTACACCTTC. It codes for CASSPEGGRRGYTF.

The chain carries TRBV10-3 and TRBJ2-6; 7 bases line up with TRBD1. From germline, CDR1 is ENHRY and CDR2 SYGVKD. The CDR3 consists of 17 residues. V gave up 4 bases and J gave up 0 bases; unmatched junction bases: 6. CDR3 region: CAISGTGSLSGANVLTF. DNA of the CDR3: TGTGCCATCAGTGGGACAGGCAGCCTCTCTGGGGCCAACGTCCTGACTTTC.

This chain joins TRBV7-3 and TRBJ2-7; possible D gene TRBD2, 6 bases. CDR1 SGHTA and CDR2 FQGTGA come from the germline V gene. The V end lost 1 base, the J end lost 0 bases, and 7 bases lay between the germline ends. The CDR3 has 14 residues. The CDR3 protein is CASSLRRDSYEQYF. The CDR3 nucleotides are TGTGCCAGCAGCTTAAGGAGGGACTCCTACGAGCAGTACTTC.

The chain's CDR3 is CASSSTAWKYGNTIYF. CDR3 nucleotides: TGTGCCAGCAGCTCGACGGCCTGGAAGTACGGAAACACCATATATTTT. J is TRBJ1-3 and V is TRBV7-9; D unresolved. Per the germline V gene, CDR1 is SEHNR and CDR2 is FQNEAQ (reference sequence). The length of the CDR3 is 16 residues. Trimming took off 4 bases at V and 4 bases at J, with 17 bases between the two ends. The entire variable domain, with the rest obtained from reference TRBV7-9 and TRBJ1-3, is as follows: DTGVSQNPRHKITKRGQNVTFRCDPISEHNRLYWYRQTLGQGPEFLTYFQNEAQLEKSRLLSDRFSAERPKGSFSTLEIQRTEQGDSAMYLCASSSTAWKYGNTIYFGEGSWLTVV.

In this sample, this clone turned up a few times. The chain has TRBV6-1 and TRBJ1-6; D is ambiguous. V was pared by 3 bases and J by 6 bases, with 12 bases between. This CDR3 is built from 15 residues. Germline V gene lookup returns CDR1 MNHNS and CDR2 SASEGT. The CDR3 spells CASSEWGTVNSPLHF. In nucleotides, the CDR3 is TGTGCCAGCAGTGAGTGGGGAACAGTTAATTCACCCCTCCACTTT.

In this sample, this clone turned up many times. This sequence may be a read error, since a much larger clone differs from it by one base. Other DNA sequences in the sample encode the same CDR3. The gene calls are TRBV2 and TRBJ1-2; perhaps TRBD1 as D (5 bases). Deletions cut 4 bases from V and 2 bases from J, with 5 bases between. Germline V gene lookup returns CDR1 SNHLY and CDR2 FYNNEI. CDR3 length: 12 residues. For the CDR3, the DNA is TGTGCCAGCAGTGGACAGAACTATGGCTACACCTTC. It is translated as CASSGQNYGYTF.

This clone was picked up a small number of times. This rearrangement joins TRBV28 to TRBJ1-6; possible D gene TRBD1, 5 bases. The length of the CDR3 is 13 residues. Trimming pared 8 bases from V and 3 bases from J, leaving 8 bases between. Germline loops: CDR1 MDHEN, CDR2 SYDVKM. CDR3 DNA sequence: TGTGCCAGCCTCAGGGACTATAATTCACCCCTCCACTTT. This translates into CASLRDYNSPLHF. Complete variable domain (other parts from reference TRBV28 and TRBJ1-6): DVKVTQSSRYLVKRTGEKVFLECVQDMDHENMFWYRQDPGLGLRLIYFSYDVKMKEKGDIPEGYSVSREKKERFSLILESASTNQTSMYLCASLRDYNSPLHFGNGTRLTVT.

In regard to this clone: Other DNA sequences in the same sample also yield this CDR3. The chain joins TRBV28 to TRBJ1-5, with D unclear. Trimming pared 5 bases from V and 7 bases from J, leaving 9 bases between. Germline V gives CDR1 MDHEN, CDR2 SYDVKM. The CDR3 length is 12 residues. CDR3 residues: CASSPPGQPQHF. CDR3 nucleotide sequence: TGTGCCAGCAGTCCGCCGGGGCAGCCCCAGCATTTT.

In nucleotides, the CDR3 is TGTGCCAGCAGCTTGGCCGGTCGGGCAGATACGCAGTATTTT. Protein product: CASSLAGRADTQYF. The chain couples TRBV5-8 to TRBJ2-3; D call uncertain. Germline lookup yields CDR1 SGHTS and CDR2 YDEGEE. CDR3 length: 14 residues. Trimming removed 0 bases at V and 4 bases at J, with 9 bases between.

The chain is built from TRBV12-1 and TRBJ2-2; TRBD1 reflects the table's D call only, with no check against the DNA. TRBV12-1 is recorded as a pseudogene. The CDR3 totals 17 residues. CDR3 sequence: CASGSGGTGGNTGELFF. The CDR3 coding sequence is TGTGCCAGCGGATCCGGAGGGACAGGGGGTAACACCGGGGAGCTGTTTTTT.

This sequence joins TRBV29-1 and TRBJ2-7, with a possible D match to TRBD2 (5 bases). The CDR3 contains 11 residues. Deletions cut 7 bases from V and 5 bases from J, with 12 bases between. Germline CDR1 and CDR2: SQVTM and ANQGSEA. In nucleotides, the CDR3 is TGCAGCGCGGGATACCGGGACGAGCAGTACTTC. Translation gives CSAGYRDEQYF.

This clone was seen a few times. V is TRBV5-4 and J is TRBJ2-1; D not certain. The CDR3 runs to 15 residues. CDR1 and CDR2 from the germline V gene are SGHNT and YYREEE (reference sequence). The V end was cut by 4 bases, the J end by 0 bases, with 11 bases between. In nucleotides, the CDR3 is TGTGCCAGCAGCACCCCTTCATCCTCCTACAATGAGCAGTTCTTC. Its translation: CASSTPSSSYNEQFF.

Comment on this clone: The same CDR3 also results from other DNA sequences found in this sample. This chain uses TRBV28 with TRBJ2-7; D uncertain. Germline V lookup: CDR1 MDHEN, CDR2 SYDVKM. The CDR3 has 13 amino acids. Trimming took 3 bases from V and 0 from J, leaving 6 bases between them. This CDR3 reads CASSFTSSYEQYF. The CDR3 DNA reads as TGTGCCAGCAGTTTTACCAGCTCCTACGAGCAGTACTTC. The full variable domain, its missing parts supplied by reference TRBV28 and TRBJ2-7, is DVKVTQSSRYLVKRTGEKVFLECVQDMDHENMFWYRQDPGLGLRLIYFSYDVKMKEKGDIPEGYSVSREKKERFSLILESASTNQTSMYLCASSFTSSYEQYFGPGTRLTVT.

V and J are TRBV5-1 and TRBJ2-1; D gene unclear. The CDR3 has 16 residues. In germline, CDR1 is SGHRS, CDR2 YFSETQ. V lost 0 bases and J 0 bases, leaving 10 bases between the germline ends. CDR3 residues: CASSLALDVSYNEQFF. The CDR3 DNA is TGCGCCAGCAGCTTGGCCCTAGACGTCTCCTACAATGAGCAGTTCTTC.

Turning to this clone: A much larger clone lies one base from this, so it may be a read error. This chain links TRBV28 with TRBJ2-5; unclear D gene. Judging by the DNA end, TRBJ2-7 fits better; the J call may be wrong. Germline CDR1 and CDR2: MDHEN and SYDVKM. The CDR3 runs to 11 residues. The CDR3 is CASSSSYEQYF. CDR3 bases: TGTGCCAGCAGTTCCTCCTACGAGCAGTACTTC.